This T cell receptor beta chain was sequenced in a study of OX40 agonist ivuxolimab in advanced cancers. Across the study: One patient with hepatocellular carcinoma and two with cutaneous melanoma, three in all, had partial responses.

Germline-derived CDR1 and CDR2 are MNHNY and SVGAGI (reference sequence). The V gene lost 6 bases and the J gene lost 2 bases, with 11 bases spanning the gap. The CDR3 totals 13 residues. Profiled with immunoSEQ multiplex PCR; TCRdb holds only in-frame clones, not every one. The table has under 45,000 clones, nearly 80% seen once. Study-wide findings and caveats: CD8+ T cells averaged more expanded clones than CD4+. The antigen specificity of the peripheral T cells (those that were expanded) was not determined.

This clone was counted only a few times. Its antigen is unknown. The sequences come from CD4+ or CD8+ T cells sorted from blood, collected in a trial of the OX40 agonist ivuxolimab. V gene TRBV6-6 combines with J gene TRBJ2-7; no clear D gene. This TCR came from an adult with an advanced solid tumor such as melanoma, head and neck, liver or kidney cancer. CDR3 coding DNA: TGTGCCAGCAGCCACCTTGGGGCCTACGAGCAGTACTTC. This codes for CASSHLGAYEQYF.